The next 5 T cell receptor beta chains were all read from a single sample in a study of T cells in Graves' hyperthyroidism and ophthalmopathy (dated by TCRdb to the late 2010s). The receptor library was made with multiplex PCR. Sequencing instrument: Illumina HiSeq 2000. TCR beta CDR3 regions were amplified from RNA transcripts. For the first round of RT-PCR on the TCR CDR3, the HTBI primer set was used together with the Qiagen OneStep RT-PCR kit. In TCRdb, the public reads were trimmed at Q25 with fastp and aligned with MiXCR, with productive beta chains retained. Rows with a matching CDR3 protein are joined into one entry that keeps the most common DNA and genes. For this sample the table gives hundreds of thousands of distinct CDR3 sequences, of which roughly 14% were detected only once. Approximately 7.5% of the sample is taken by the ten largest. Material for sequencing was blood. The receptor source for this set is a young woman with Graves' hyperthyroidism.

The genes are TRBV3-1 and TRBJ2-7; 7 bases are a match to TRBD2. The V segment lost 4 bases and the J segment 7 bases; nucleotides outside the gene matches: 13. The CDR3 length is 15 residues. Germline CDR1 reads LGHDT; CDR2 reads YNNKEL (reference sequence). The CDR3 region is CASSPRAGAGGEQYF. As DNA, the CDR3 is TGTGCCAGCAGCCCCAGGGCGGGAGCGGGCGGGGAGCAGTACTTC.

The chain uses TRBV11-2 and TRBJ2-2, with 9 bases matching TRBD2. CDR1 and CDR2 (germline): SGHAT, FQNNGV. The CDR3 length is 15 residues. The ends lost 6 bases at V and 4 bases at J; junction bases unmatched: 6. The CDR3 DNA reads as TGTGCCAGCAGGACTAGCGGACCCAGCACCGGGGAGCTGTTTTTT. Translation gives CASRTSGPSTGELFF.

This clonotype was detected ten times or more. The rearrangement links TRBV18 to TRBJ1-6, with 8 positions matching TRBD1. This CDR3 has 15 amino acids. Trimming at V came to 1 base and at J to 5 bases, leaving 1 base not matched to a gene. Germline CDR1 is KGHSH and CDR2 is LQKENI. CDR3 nucleotide sequence: TGTGCCAGCTCACCACTGACAGGGGATAATTCACCCCTCCACTTT. This codes for CASSPLTGDNSPLHF. Using reference TRBV18 and TRBJ1-6 for the parts outside the CDR3, the full variable domain is NAGVMQNPRHLVRRRGQEARLRCSPMKGHSHVYWYRQLPEEGLKFMVYLQKENIIDESGMPKERFSAEFPKEGPSILRIQQVVRGDSAAYFCASSPLTGDNSPLHFGNGTRLTVT.

This clonotype occurred many times. The chain couples TRBV27 to TRBJ2-7; no clear D gene. Germline V CDR1 and CDR2: MNHEY, SMNVEV (reference sequence). The CDR3 runs 13 residues. V lost 2 bases and J lost 2, with 7 bases in between. CDR3 DNA: TGTGCCAGCAGTTTAAAGAGGACCTACGAGCAGTACTTC. It encodes CASSLKRTYEQYF.

This clonotype was seen many times. The CDR3 nucleotides are TGTGCCAGCAGTTACTCCCCGACTAGCGGGGAGACCCAGTACTTC. This encodes CASSYSPTSGETQYF. The rearrangement uses TRBV6-5 and TRBJ2-5; 10 bases fit TRBD2. Unmatched junction bases numbered 3, after V lost 0 bases and J lost 5 bases. CDR3 length equals 15 residues. CDR1 and CDR2 (germline): MNHEY, SVGAGI.